This T cell receptor beta chain originates from a study of control samples from healthy donors and cancer patients. The CDR3 covers 17 residues. V lost 0 bases and J lost 5; bases outside the gene matches: 15. Germline V gives CDR1 GTSNPN, CDR2 SVGIG (reference sequence). Data came from immunoSEQ multiplex PCR; TCRdb stores just in-frame clones and leaves some out. The data show some 100,000 clones, over 90% seen once. The sequence was collected from a young man in good health. V gene TRBV30 combines with J gene TRBJ1-2, with 7 positions matching TRBD1. The specimen was blood. The DNA for the CDR3 is TGTGCCTGGAGTGTTCCGTCCAACAGGGGTGTAGGGTATGGCTACACCTTC. It yields the protein CAWSVPSNRGVGYGYTF.